The rows below give T cell receptor beta chains drawn from one sample of a study of metastatic and nonmetastatic thyroid tumors. TCRdb re-analyzed the PCR reads using MiXCR. The sample contains 6,100 or so clones, 30% to 40% of which appear only once. The specimen sequenced was adjacent normal tissue. Receptors were obtained from a male donor with papillary thyroid cancer or a benign thyroid nodule (not recorded which). Some clones in this sample may be carry-over from other donors' samples. The CDR3 runs from the conserved cysteine through the conserved F or W. A D gene is named only where the DNA matches it firmly. Part of the rows lack a size; the others show once, few, many or a class for expanded clones.

v_call,d_call,clone_size,j_call,cdr3_nt,cdr3_aa
TRBV6-1,TRBD1,.,TRBJ1-3,TGTGCCAGCAGTTATTCCCTCCAGGGGGTGGGAAACACCATATATTTT,CASSYSLQGVGNTIYF
TRBV11-3,.,.,TRBJ2-1,TGTGCCAGCAGCTCCAGGGGTAGGCTTGACAATGAGCAGTTCTTC,CASSSRGRLDNEQFF
TRBV6-1,.,few,TRBJ1-5,TGTGCCAGCAGTGAAGTTGGAGGGATAGGCAATCAGCCCCAGCATTTT,CASSEVGGIGNQPQHF
TRBV6-1,TRBD1,.,TRBJ1-5,TGTGCCAGCATGGGACAGGCTAATCAGCCCCAGCATTTT,CASMGQANQPQHF
TRBV6-1,.,few,TRBJ2-7,TGTGCCAGCTCCCTAGGACAAGTTGGGTACGAGCAGTACTTC,CASSLGQVGYEQYF
TRBV15,TRBD2,few,TRBJ2-7,TGTGCCACCAGCAGAGAGGGGGGGGAACAGCAGTACTTC,CATSREGGEQQYF
TRBV11-2,TRBD2,many,TRBJ2-1,TGTGCCAGCAGCTTGAGAGGGACTAGCGGTCTTAGCTCCTACAATGAGCAGTTCTTC,CASSLRGTSGLSSYNEQFF
TRBV9,.,.,TRBJ1-2,TGTGCCAGCACCCCGTACACGGTGGAAGGGGCCTTTTATGGCTACACCTTC,CASTPYTVEGAFYGYTF
TRBV6-5,.,few,TRBJ2-4,TGTGCCAGCAAGTTACACCCGTCCAAAAACATTCAGTACTTC,CASKLHPSKNIQYF
TRBV28,TRBD1,.,TRBJ2-3,TGTGCCAGCGGTTCCTCGGGACAGGGGTCGTTGATGTATACGCAGTATTTT,CASGSSGQGSLMYTQYF
TRBV6-1,.,few,TRBJ2-7,TGTGCCAGCAGAAACCAAGGGGGGACAGCCGAGCAGTACTTC,CASRNQGGTAEQYF
TRBV27,TRBD2,.,TRBJ2-1,TGTGCCAGCAGTTCCGGACTAGCGGTGAATGAGCAGTTCTTC,CASSSGLAVNEQFF
TRBV27,.,.,TRBJ1-6,TGTGCCAGCAGTAGCAGGGTGGGAAAGTCACCCCTCCACTTT,CASSSRVGKSPLHF
TRBV11-3,.,.,TRBJ1-1,TGTGCCAGCAGCCCGGACAGCAAAGACTCAAACACTGAAGCTTTCTTT,CASSPDSKDSNTEAFF
TRBV27,.,.,TRBJ2-1,TGTGCCAGCAGTTCTATGGATGAGCAGTTCTTC,CASSSMDEQFF
TRBV9,.,few,TRBJ1-1,TGTGCCAGCAGCCCCTTTCGGGAAAACACTGAAGCTTTCTTT,CASSPFRENTEAFF
TRBV6-5,.,few,TRBJ1-2,TGTGCCAGCAGTTCGCGGACTGTAGCTAACTATGGCTACACCTTC,CASSSRTVANYGYTF
TRBV15,.,large,TRBJ1-2,TGTGCCACCAGCAGGGCCCAGGCCCTGGGGGGCTACACCTTC,CATSRAQALGGYTF
TRBV11-2,.,.,TRBJ2-3,TGTGCCAGCACCGATAGCTGGAGGCTGAGCACAGATACGCAGTATTTT,CASTDSWRLSTDTQYF
TRBV28,TRBD1,many,TRBJ1-5,TGTGCCAGCAGTCCCCGCTACAGGGGGAATCAGCCCCAGCATTTT,CASSPRYRGNQPQHF
TRBV30,.,.,TRBJ1-2,TGTGCCTGGAGTGATATACGCAGGGTGCAATTCGATGGCTACACCTTC,CAWSDIRRVQFDGYTF
TRBV20-1,.,many,TRBJ2-1,TGCAGTGCTAGAGATTGGCTATCCTACAATGAGCAGTTCTTC,CSARDWLSYNEQFF
TRBV6-4,TRBD2,.,TRBJ2-5,TGTGCCAGCAGTGCTAGCGGGGAAGAGACCCAGTACTTC,CASSASGEETQYF
TRBV11-1,TRBD2,.,TRBJ2-1,TGTGCCAGCAGCTTCGGCCCTGGACTAGGTTACAATGAGCAGTTCTTC,CASSFGPGLGYNEQFF
TRBV6-5,TRBD1,few,TRBJ1-6,TGTGCCAGCAGACGGGGGACAGGAGGCACCACCTCTGGAAATTCACCCCTCCACTTT,CASRRGTGGTTSGNSPLHF
TRBV10-2,.,medium-sized,TRBJ1-5,TGCGCCAGCACCAGGGACTATATAGAGCCCCAGCATTTT,CASTRDYIEPQHF
TRBV9,.,.,TRBJ1-3,TGTGCCAGCAGCGTAGAGCCCAGAATGGGGGGAAACACCATATATTTT,CASSVEPRMGGNTIYF
TRBV6-1,TRBD1,.,TRBJ1-3,TGTGCCAGCAGTGAAATAAGGGACAGGATTAGAAACACCATATATTTT,CASSEIRDRIRNTIYF
TRBV3-1,.,.,TRBJ2-7,TGTGCCAGCAGCCCCATGTTACTAGGCACCTACGAGCAGTACTTC,CASSPMLLGTYEQYF
TRBV6-1,.,.,TRBJ1-6,TGTGCCAGCCACTGGGTCTATAATTCACCCCTCCACTTT,CASHWVYNSPLHF
TRBV19,.,few,TRBJ1-1,TGTGCCAGTAGTATTGGTGGGAACACTGAAGCTTTCTTT,CASSIGGNTEAFF
TRBV12-3/TRBV12-4,.,.,TRBJ2-5,TGTGCCAGCAGTTTAGAGCTGCCTAGAGAGGCGGAGACCCAGTACTTC,CASSLELPREAETQYF
TRBV3-1,TRBD1,.,TRBJ2-7,TGTGCCAGCAGCCTTCGGGACAGAACCTACGAGCAGTACTTC,CASSLRDRTYEQYF
TRBV19,.,.,TRBJ1-1,TGTGCCAGTAGATTGGATGGAGGTTCGGAGAAGTTTAACACTGTAGCTTTCTTT,CASRLDGGSEKFNTVAFF
TRBV6-1,.,.,TRBJ1-2,TGTGCCAGCAGGATCTCCGGGACAATCTTTAACGGCTACACCTTC,CASRISGTIFNGYTF
TRBV2,.,.,TRBJ2-1,TGTGCCAGCAGTGACGGGAGCGACATTGAGCAGTTCTTC,CASSDGSDIEQFF
TRBV19,.,.,TRBJ2-6,TGTGCCAGTAGTAATCTTGGCGGATCCTCTGGGGCCAACGTCCTGACTTTC,CASSNLGGSSGANVLTF
TRBV3-1,TRBD2,.,TRBJ2-2,TGTGCCAGCAGCCAAGATGGGGGCGGGAGGAGGACCGGGGAGCTGTTTTTT,CASSQDGGGRRTGELFF
TRBV20-1,TRBD1,.,TRBJ1-2,TGCAGTGCTAACACAGGGGAGAATGGCTACACCTTC,CSANTGENGYTF
TRBV7-1,TRBD2,.,TRBJ2-2,TGTGCCAGCAGCTCTACATTGCGCCCGGGACTAGCGTCCACCGGGGAGCTGTTTTTT,CASSSTLRPGLASTGELFF
TRBV7-9,TRBD2,large,TRBJ2-1,TGTGCCAGCAGCTTAGCCCTAGCGGCAACTAATGAGCAGTTCTTC,CASSLALAATNEQFF
TRBV20-1,.,.,TRBJ1-1,TGCAGTGCTAGCTTCTGGAACACTGAAGCTTTCTTT,CSASFWNTEAFF
TRBV11-2,.,.,TRBJ2-7,TGTGCCAGCAGCTTAGGGTCGTCCGCTTACGAGCAGTACTTC,CASSLGSSAYEQYF
TRBV20-1,TRBD2,.,TRBJ2-1,TGCAGTGCTAGCAATAGCGGGAGCGGTGGATGGGGTGAACAGTTCTTC,CSASNSGSGGWGEQFF
TRBV27,TRBD1,.,TRBJ2-7,TGTGCCAGCATCCTCCTTGGACAGGGGGCCGAGCAGTACTTC,CASILLGQGAEQYF
TRBV6-1,.,.,TRBJ1-2,TGTGCCAGCAGTCCGGGACCTAACTATGGCTACACCTTC,CASSPGPNYGYTF
TRBV2,TRBD2,.,TRBJ2-1,TGTGCCAGCAGGGGTAGCGGGAGGGCCTCGGATGAGCAGTTCTTC,CASRGSGRASDEQFF
TRBV24-1,TRBD1,large,TRBJ1-2,TGTGCCACCAGTGATATGACAGGGGGCCTCCATGGCTACACCTTC,CATSDMTGGLHGYTF
TRBV10-3,.,few,TRBJ2-1,TGTGACATCTGTGAGTCAGGTGGGGCCCTCGGTGAGCAGTTCTTC,CDICESGGALGEQFF
TRBV6-1,TRBD2,.,TRBJ2-7,TGTGCCAGCAGTGAAATCGGGGGGTCCTACGAGCAGTACTTC,CASSEIGGSYEQYF
TRBV5-5,.,medium-sized,TRBJ1-5,TGTGCCAGCAGCTTAATAGGTGGGGATAGCAATCAGCCCCAGCATTTT,CASSLIGGDSNQPQHF